There are a few counts of the clone carrying this T cell receptor beta chain. Its cognate antigen is unknown. The PCR used 60 Vbeta and 13 Jbeta primers. The data were produced by immunoSEQ multiplex PCR, yet TCRdb's version contains in-frame clones alone and is incomplete. The top ten hold roughly 1.4% of the sample, which has approximately 180,000 clones, more than 60% seen once. V trimming: 0 bases; J trimming: 4 bases; junction bases outside the gene matches: 1. The V gene's germline CDR1 is SGHRS and CDR2 YFSETQ. CDR3 size: 13 residues. The sample comes from a study of cytomegalovirus exposure and HLA in healthy donors. Study outcomes and limitations: Researchers left out some V segments, among them TRBV6-2 and TRBV6-3, as indistinguishable.

This TCR was recovered from a woman aged 25 to 45 in good health and CMV-seropositive. The gene calls are TRBV5-1 and TRBJ2-7; TRBD2 agrees at 7 bases. The sequenced material came from PBMCs. CDR3 region: CASSLGGGYEQYF. The CDR3 region has the DNA TGCGCCAGCAGCTTGGGGGGAGGGTACGAGCAGTACTTC.